This T cell receptor (beta chain) was profiled in a study of shared T cell receptors in the human thymus. The CDR3 has 16 residues. Trimming left V 6 bases short and J 3 bases short, with 20 bases between. From germline, CDR1 is MDHEN and CDR2 SYDVKM. Sequenced by immunoSEQ multiplex PCR; TCRdb stores in-frame clones only, minus some. The sample lists roughly 700,000 clones; roughly 90% were seen once. The sample also formed part of further work on human thymus T cells. As reported in that work: Immunologically healthy infants in Finland undergoing congenital heart defect surgery were the donors. Resected material from corrective heart surgery provided the thymus tissue analysed. Thymic repertoires overlap heavily among unrelated individuals, related research has reported.

The V gene is TRBV28, the J gene TRBJ2-5, with TRBD1 as a possible D gene (6 bases). This TCR was sampled from a boy under three years old with a congenital heart defect. Material: thymocytes. The CDR3 reads CASSNKIPGAKETQYF. CDR3 DNA sequence: TGTGCCAGCAGCAACAAAATTCCAGGGGCGAAAGAGACCCAGTACTTC.